A selection of T cell receptor beta chains follows, all from one sample in a study of early T cells in non-severe SARS-CoV-2 infection. TCRdb passed the 5' RACE reads through MiXCR, listing each CDR3 protein once. The sample lists around 30,000 distinct CDR3 sequences; 8.5% to 10% were seen once. Sequencing was performed on whole blood. The origin of the receptors is an adult who was a healthcare worker with PCR-confirmed SARS-CoV-2 infection or an uninfected control (not recorded which). Both conserved end residues are part of each CDR3. D genes are given only for firm matches. The size of a clone is reported for some rows only, either as once, few or many, or as a class for expanded clones.

V,size,D,J,DNA,CDR3
TRBV7-3,many,TRBD2,TRBJ2-3,TGTGCCAGCAGCTTATCGCTAGCGGGGGGGACAGATACGCAGTATTTT,CASSLSLAGGTDTQYF
TRBV20-1,many,.,TRBJ1-2,TGCAGTGCTAGCCCCATCGAGGGAAACTATGGCTACACCTTC,CSASPIEGNYGYTF
TRBV7-8,few,.,TRBJ1-1,TGTGCCAGCAGCTCCTCACGGGGGGAAAGTGATCCTGAAGCTTTCTTT,CASSSSRGESDPEAFF
TRBV5-5,many,.,TRBJ2-7,TGTGCCAGCAGGTCCTTTATGGAGAGGGGCTACGAGCAGTACTTC,CASRSFMERGYEQYF
TRBV5-1,many,.,TRBJ2-5,TGCGCCAGCAGCTTGGGGGGGCTCTCCCACCAAGAGACCCAGTACTTC,CASSLGGLSHQETQYF
TRBV20-1,.,.,TRBJ2-3,TGCAGTGCCCCTATGCTCACGTCAGATACGCAGTATTTT,CSAPMLTSDTQYF
TRBV11-2,many,.,TRBJ2-2,TGTGCCAGCAGCTCGACAGCGGGCACCGGGGAGCTGTTTTTT,CASSSTAGTGELFF
TRBV4-3,.,.,TRBJ2-4,TGCGCCAGCAGTCAAGGCCGATTAGGGATAGGCGCCATTCAGTACTTC,CASSQGRLGIGAIQYF
TRBV2,many,.,TRBJ2-7,TGTGCCAGCGGACTTTCCTCCGAGCAGTACTTC,CASGLSSEQYF
TRBV27,many,.,TRBJ2-5,TGTGCCAGCAGTTTCACGGTCGAGCGGGAGACCCAGTACTTC,CASSFTVERETQYF